The sequence of this TCR beta chain was determined in a study of CD8 T cells in ankylosing spondylitis. Study observations and caveats: Earlier studies detected some motif variants in reactive arthritis synovial fluid and blood. Within matched ankylosing spondylitis synovial fluid, disease-linked clones were reportedly significantly enriched. Characteristic, it appeared, of ankylosing spondylitis blood was a TCR beta motif of roughly eight highly homologous variants.

In making TCR beta libraries, quantitative 5'-RACE with molecular barcodes was used. TCRdb processed the 5' RACE reads anew with MiXCR; each CDR3 protein has one entry. The sample records fewer than 400,000 distinct CDR3 sequences, 7% to 9% being singletons. Remarks on this clonotype: Its antigen is not known.

Trimming took 8 bases from V and 5 from J, leaving 19 bases between them. From germline, CDR1 is KGHDR and CDR2 SFDVKD. The CDR3 spans 15 residues. Sequencing was performed on blood, either unsorted or a sorted T cell fraction (not recorded which). The clonotype originates from a male donor with ankylosing spondylitis. The genes are TRBV24-1 and TRBJ2-3; D is tentatively TRBD1 or TRBD2 (5 bases each). CDR3 bases: TGTGCCACCAAACCGGGACCAGGAGGAGGAGATACGCAGTATTTT. Translation gives CATKPGPGGGDTQYF.